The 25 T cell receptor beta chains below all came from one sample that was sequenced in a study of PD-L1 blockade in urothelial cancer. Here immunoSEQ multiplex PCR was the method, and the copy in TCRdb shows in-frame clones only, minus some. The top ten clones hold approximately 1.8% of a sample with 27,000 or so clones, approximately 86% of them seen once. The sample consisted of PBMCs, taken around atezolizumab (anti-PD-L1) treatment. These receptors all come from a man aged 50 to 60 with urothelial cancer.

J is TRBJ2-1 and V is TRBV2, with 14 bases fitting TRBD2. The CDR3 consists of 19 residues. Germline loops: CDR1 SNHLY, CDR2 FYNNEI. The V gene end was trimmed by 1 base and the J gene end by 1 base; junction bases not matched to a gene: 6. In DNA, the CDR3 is TGTGCCAGCAGTGAAGGGGGACTAGCGGGAGTAGGGTCCTACAATGAGCAGTTCTTC. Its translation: CASSEGGLAGVGSYNEQFF.

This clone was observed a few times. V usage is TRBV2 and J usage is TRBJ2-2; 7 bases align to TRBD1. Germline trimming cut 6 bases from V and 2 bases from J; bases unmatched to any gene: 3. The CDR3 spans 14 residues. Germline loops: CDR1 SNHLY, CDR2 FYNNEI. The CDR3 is CASRDRINTGELFF. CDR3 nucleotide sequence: TGTGCCAGCAGGGACAGGATTAACACCGGGGAGCTGTTTTTT.

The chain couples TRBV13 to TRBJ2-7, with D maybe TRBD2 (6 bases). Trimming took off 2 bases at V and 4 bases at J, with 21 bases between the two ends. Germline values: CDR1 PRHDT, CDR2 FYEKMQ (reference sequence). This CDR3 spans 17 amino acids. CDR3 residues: CASSLLRGSLTPYEQYF. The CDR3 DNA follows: TGTGCCAGCAGCTTACTCCGGGGGAGCCTTACGCCATACGAGCAGTACTTC.

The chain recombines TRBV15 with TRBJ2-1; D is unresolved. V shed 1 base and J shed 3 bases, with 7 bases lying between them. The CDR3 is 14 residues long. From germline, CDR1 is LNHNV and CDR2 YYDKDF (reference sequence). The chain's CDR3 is CATSRGNSYNEQFF. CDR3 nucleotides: TGTGCCACCAGCAGAGGCAACAGCTACAATGAGCAGTTCTTC.

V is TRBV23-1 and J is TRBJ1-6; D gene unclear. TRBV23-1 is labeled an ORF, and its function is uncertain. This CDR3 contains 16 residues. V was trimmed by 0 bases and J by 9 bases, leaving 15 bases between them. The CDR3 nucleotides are TGCGCCAGCAGTCAATCGGGTCTGAGGGTACGTTCACCCCTCCACTTT. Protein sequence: CASSQSGLRVRSPLHF.

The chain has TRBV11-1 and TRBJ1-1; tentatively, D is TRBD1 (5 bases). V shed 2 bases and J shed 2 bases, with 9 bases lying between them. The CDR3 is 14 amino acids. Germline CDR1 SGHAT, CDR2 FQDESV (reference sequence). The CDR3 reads CASSLKDRNTEAFF. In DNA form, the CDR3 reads TGTGCCAGCAGCTTAAAAGACAGAAACACTGAAGCTTTCTTT.

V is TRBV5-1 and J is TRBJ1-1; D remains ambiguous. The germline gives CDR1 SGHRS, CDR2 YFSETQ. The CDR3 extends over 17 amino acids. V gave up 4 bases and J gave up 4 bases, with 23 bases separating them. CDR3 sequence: CASSTMTEGVMGTEAFF. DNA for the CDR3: TGCGCCAGCAGCACTATGACGGAAGGCGTAATGGGCACTGAAGCTTTCTTT.

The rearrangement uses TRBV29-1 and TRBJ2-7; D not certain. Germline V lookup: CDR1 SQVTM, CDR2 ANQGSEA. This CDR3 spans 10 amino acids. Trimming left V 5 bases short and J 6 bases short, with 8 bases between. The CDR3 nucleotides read TGCAGCGTTAGCTCACCCGAGCAGTACTTC. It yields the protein CSVSSPEQYF.

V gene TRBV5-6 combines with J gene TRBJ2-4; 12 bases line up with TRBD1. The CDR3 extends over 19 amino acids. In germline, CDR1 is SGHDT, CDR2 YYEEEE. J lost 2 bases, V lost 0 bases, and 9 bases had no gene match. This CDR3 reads CASSLDGTGGRLPKNIQYF. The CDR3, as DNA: TGTGCCAGCAGCTTGGATGGGACAGGGGGCAGGTTACCCAAAAACATTCAGTACTTC. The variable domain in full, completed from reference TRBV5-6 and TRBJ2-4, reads DAGVTQSPTHLIKTRGQQVTLRCSPKSGHDTVSWYQQALGQGPQFIFQYYEEEERQRGNFPDRFSGHQFPNYSSELNVNALLLGDSALYLCASSLDGTGGRLPKNIQYFGAGTRLSVL.

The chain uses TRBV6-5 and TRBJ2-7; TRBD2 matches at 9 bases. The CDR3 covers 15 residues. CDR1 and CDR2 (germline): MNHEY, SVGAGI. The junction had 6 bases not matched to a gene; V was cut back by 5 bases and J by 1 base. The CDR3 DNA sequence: TGTGCCAGCAGTGCTACGACTAGCGGATCCTACGAGCAGTACTTC. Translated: CASSATTSGSYEQYF.

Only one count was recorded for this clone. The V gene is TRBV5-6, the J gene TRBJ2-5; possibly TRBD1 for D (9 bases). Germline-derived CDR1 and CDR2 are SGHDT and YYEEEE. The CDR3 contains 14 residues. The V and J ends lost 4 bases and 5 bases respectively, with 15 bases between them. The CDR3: CASSGSGTGETQYF. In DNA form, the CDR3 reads TGTGCCAGCAGCGGTAGCGGGACAGGGGAGACCCAGTACTTC.

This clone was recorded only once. This chain's CDR3 is CASSPGTGVGQPQHF. CDR3 nucleotide sequence: TGTGCCAGCTCACCCGGGACAGGGGTTGGTCAGCCCCAGCATTTT. The chain employs TRBV18 and TRBJ1-5; TRBD1 matches 10 bases. Looked up from germline, CDR1 is KGHSH and CDR2 is LQKENI. J gave up 6 bases and V 3 bases, and 5 bases lay outside the gene matches. CDR3 size: 15 residues.

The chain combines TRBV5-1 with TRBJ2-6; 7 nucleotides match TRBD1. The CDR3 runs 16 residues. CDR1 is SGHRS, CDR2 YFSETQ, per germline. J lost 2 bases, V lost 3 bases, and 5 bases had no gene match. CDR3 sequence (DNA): TGCGCCAGCAGCTGGGGGACAGCAACTGGGGCCAACGTCCTGACTTTC. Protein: CASSWGTATGANVLTF.

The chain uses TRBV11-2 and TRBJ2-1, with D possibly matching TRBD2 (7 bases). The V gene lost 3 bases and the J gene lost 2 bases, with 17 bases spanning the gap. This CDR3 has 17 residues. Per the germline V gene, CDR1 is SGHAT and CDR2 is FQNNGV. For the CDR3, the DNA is TGTGCCAGCAGCTTGGGGGATGAGGGGGGGCCCTACAATGAGCAGTTCTTC. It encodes CASSLGDEGGPYNEQFF.

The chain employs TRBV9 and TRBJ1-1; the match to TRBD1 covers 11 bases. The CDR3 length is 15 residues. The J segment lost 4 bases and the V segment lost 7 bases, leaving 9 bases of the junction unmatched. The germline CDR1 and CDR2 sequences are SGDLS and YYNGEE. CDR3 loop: CASPEDRGQATEAFF. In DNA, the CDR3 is TGTGCCAGCCCAGAGGACAGGGGGCAGGCCACTGAAGCTTTCTTT.

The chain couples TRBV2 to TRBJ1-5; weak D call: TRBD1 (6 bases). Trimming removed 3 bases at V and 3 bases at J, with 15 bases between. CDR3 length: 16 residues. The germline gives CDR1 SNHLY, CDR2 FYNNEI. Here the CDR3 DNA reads TGTGCCAGCAGTGATCCGCGAGGGGGTTCCAATCAGCCCCAGCATTTT. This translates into CASSDPRGGSNQPQHF.

The CDR3 is CASGPGLAGGPIQETQYF. In DNA, the CDR3 is TGTGCTAGTGGCCCCGGACTAGCGGGGGGGCCGATCCAAGAGACCCAGTACTTC. V is TRBV12-5 and J is TRBJ2-5, with 15 nucleotides matching TRBD2. The CDR3 totals 18 residues. CDR1 LGHNT and CDR2 FRNRAP come from the germline V gene. V was clipped by 6 bases and J by 1 base; unmatched bases: 9.

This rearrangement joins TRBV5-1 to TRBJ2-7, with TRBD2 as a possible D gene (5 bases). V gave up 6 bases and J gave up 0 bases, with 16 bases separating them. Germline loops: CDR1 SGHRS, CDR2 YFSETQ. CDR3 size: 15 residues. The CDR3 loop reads CASTGSHENSYEQYF. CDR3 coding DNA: TGCGCCAGCACGGGGTCTCACGAAAACTCCTACGAGCAGTACTTC.

The CDR3 DNA sequence: TGTGCCAGCAGCGTAGCGACAGGGTTCGGGGAGCTGTTTTTT. Encoded protein: CASSVATGFGELFF. This chain connects TRBV9 to TRBJ2-2; 7 nucleotides match TRBD1. In germline, CDR1 is SGDLS, CDR2 YYNGEE. This CDR3 spans 14 amino acids. V was pared by 0 bases and J by 7 bases, with 3 bases of the junction left unmatched.

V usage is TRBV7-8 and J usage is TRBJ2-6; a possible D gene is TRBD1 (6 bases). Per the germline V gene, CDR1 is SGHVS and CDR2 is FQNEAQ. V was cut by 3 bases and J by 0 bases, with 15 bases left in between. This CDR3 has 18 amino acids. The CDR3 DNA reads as TGTGCCAGCAGCTTGGCCACGACAGGTGTCTCTGGGGCCAACGTCCTGACTTTC. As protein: CASSLATTGVSGANVLTF. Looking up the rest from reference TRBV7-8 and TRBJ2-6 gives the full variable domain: GAGVSQSPRYKVAKRGQDVALRCDPISGHVSLFWYQQALGQGPEFLTYFQNEAQLDKSGLPSDRFFAERPEGSVSTLKIQRTQQEDSAVYLCASSLATTGVSGANVLTFGAGSRLTVL.

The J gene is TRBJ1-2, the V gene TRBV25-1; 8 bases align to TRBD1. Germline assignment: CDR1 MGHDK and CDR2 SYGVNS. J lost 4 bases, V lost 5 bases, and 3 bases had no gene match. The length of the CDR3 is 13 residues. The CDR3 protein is CASSNRGAYGYTF. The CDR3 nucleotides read TGTGCCAGCAGTAACAGGGGGGCCTATGGCTACACCTTC.

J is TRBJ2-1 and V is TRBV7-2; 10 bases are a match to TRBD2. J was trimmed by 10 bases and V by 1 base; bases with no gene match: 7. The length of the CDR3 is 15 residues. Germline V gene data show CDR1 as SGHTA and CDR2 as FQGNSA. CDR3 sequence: CASSLGSGGIEEQFF. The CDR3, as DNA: TGTGCCAGCAGCTTAGGTAGCGGGGGGATCGAGGAGCAGTTCTTC.

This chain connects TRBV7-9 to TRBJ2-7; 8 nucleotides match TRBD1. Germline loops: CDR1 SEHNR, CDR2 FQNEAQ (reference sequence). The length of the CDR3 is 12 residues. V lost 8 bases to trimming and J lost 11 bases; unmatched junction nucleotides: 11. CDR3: CASQGQGHLEYF. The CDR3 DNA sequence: TGTGCCAGCCAAGGACAGGGTCATTTAGAGTACTTC.

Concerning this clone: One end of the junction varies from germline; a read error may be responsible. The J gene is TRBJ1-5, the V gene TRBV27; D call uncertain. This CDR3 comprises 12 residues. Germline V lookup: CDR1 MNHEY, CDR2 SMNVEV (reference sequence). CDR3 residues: CASSLNGQAQHF. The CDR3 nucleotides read TGTGCCAGCAGTTTAAACGGTCAGGCCCAGCATTTT.

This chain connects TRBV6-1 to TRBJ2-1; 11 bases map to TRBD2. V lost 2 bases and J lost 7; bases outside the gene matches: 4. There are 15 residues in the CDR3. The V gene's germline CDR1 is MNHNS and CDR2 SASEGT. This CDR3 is CASSESLAGGNEQFF. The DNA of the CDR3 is TGTGCCAGCAGTGAATCCCTAGCGGGGGGAAATGAGCAGTTCTTC.